Below are 32 T cell receptor beta chains sequenced from a single sample in a study of shared clonotypes between healthy human individuals. Some clones are missing from TCRdb's copy, which holds only in-frame ones; the method was immunoSEQ multiplex PCR. The table includes approximately 97,000 clones, under 70% detected once. Sequencing was performed on memory CD8+ T cells sorted from blood. The subset denotes: CD45RO+ cells pooled with CCR7-negative TemRA cells. These receptor sequences come from a man aged 30 to 45 in good health.

This clone was observed a single time. The V call is TRBV20-1, the J call TRBJ1-2; the D gene is possibly TRBD1 (5 bases). Trimming stripped 5 bases from V and 8 bases from J, with 9 bases between. Germline CDR1 is DFQATT and CDR2 is SNEGSKA (reference sequence). The CDR3 contains 10 residues. CDR3 DNA: TGCAGTGCTGTGACAGCGGGCTACACCTTC. Its protein product is CSAVTAGYTF.

The chain employs TRBV5-1 and TRBJ2-3; no firm D call. The CDR3 extends over 14 amino acids. Trimming took 0 bases from V and 5 from J, leaving 10 bases between them. The germline CDR1 and CDR2 sequences are SGHRS and YFSETQ. CDR3 amino acids: CASSLATPRDTQYF. CDR3 DNA: TGCGCCAGCAGCTTGGCCACCCCCCGAGATACGCAGTATTTT.

The V and J genes are TRBV27 and TRBJ2-1, with 8 bases aligning to TRBD2. The CDR3 contains 15 residues. V was pared by 7 bases and J by 6 bases, with 11 bases of the junction left unmatched. Looked up from germline, CDR1 is MNHEY and CDR2 is SMNVEV (reference sequence). The CDR3 DNA sequence: TGTGCCAGCAAAACGGGAGGGTACGGTGCCAATGAGCAGTTCTTC. Translating it yields CASKTGGYGANEQFF.

Concerning this clone itself: Distinct nucleotide sequences in the sample also encode this CDR3. The chain links TRBV5-1 to TRBJ1-1; 7 positions match TRBD1. CDR1 is SGHRS, CDR2 YFSETQ, per germline. V lost 0 bases, J lost 4 bases, and 0 bases stayed unmatched. The CDR3 covers 13 residues. CDR3 region: CASSLDRGTEAFF. In nucleotides, the CDR3 is TGCGCCAGCAGCTTGGACAGGGGCACTGAAGCTTTCTTT.

J is TRBJ1-5 and V is TRBV6-7, with unresolved D. TRBV6-7 is recorded as an ORF, its role being uncertain. Trimming took off 2 bases at V and 0 bases at J, with 5 bases between the two ends. The CDR3 is made up of 14 amino acids. In nucleotides, the CDR3 is TGTGCCAGCAGTTACGGGATTAGCAATCAGCCCCAGCATTTT. Amino acids: CASSYGISNQPQHF.

The genes are TRBV6-5 and TRBJ2-7; D possibly corresponds to TRBD1 (5 bases). In germline, CDR1 is MNHEY, CDR2 SVGAGI. This CDR3 is built from 14 residues. The ends were cut back, 5 bases at V and 4 bases at J, with 15 bases in the middle. Here the CDR3 reads CASSHITGPYEQYF. In DNA form, the CDR3 reads TGTGCCAGCAGTCATATTACAGGACCATACGAGCAGTACTTC.

The chain is built from TRBV5-1 and TRBJ2-6, with 7 bases identical to TRBD2. CDR3 length: 15 amino acids. V was pared by 4 bases and J by 0 bases, with 1 base of the junction left unmatched. Germline V CDR1 and CDR2: SGHRS, YFSETQ. CDR3 nucleotides: TGCGCCAGCAGCCGGGGGGACTCTGGGGCCAACGTCCTGACTTTC. Translating gives CASSRGDSGANVLTF.

The rearrangement uses TRBV29-1 and TRBJ2-7; possibly TRBD2 for D (5 bases). Trimming removed 5 bases at V and 7 bases at J, with 15 bases between. Germline CDR1 is SQVTM and CDR2 is ANQGSEA. The CDR3 loop spans 12 amino acids. CDR3 residues: CSVRGNAGEQYF. CDR3 coding DNA: TGCAGCGTTCGCGGAAACGCGGGTGAGCAGTACTTC.

V is TRBV19 and J is TRBJ2-7; 9 nucleotides match TRBD1. The CDR3 is 14 residues long. V dropped 8 bases and J dropped 0; count of bases not matched to a gene: 5. Per the germline V gene, CDR1 is LNHDA and CDR2 is SQIVND (reference sequence). CDR3 nucleotides: TGTGCCAGTTCAGACAGGGGGGTCTCCTACGAGCAGTACTTC. It yields the protein CASSDRGVSYEQYF.

The chain has TRBV6-5 and TRBJ1-2, with D possibly being TRBD1 (5 bases). The CDR3 is 15 residues long. Trimming stripped 6 bases from V and 6 bases from J, with 20 bases between. The germline CDR1 and CDR2 sequences are MNHEY and SVGAGI. In DNA, the CDR3 is TGTGCCAGCAGCCCATCAATCGGGGCCGCGGATGGCTACACCTTC. As protein: CASSPSIGAADGYTF.

This clone was counted a few times. The chain is built from TRBV4-3 and TRBJ2-7; TRBD2 might be the D (6 bases). V was shortened by 4 bases and J by 4 bases, with 14 bases between the two germline ends. The CDR3 has 14 amino acids. CDR1 is LGHNA and CDR2 is YSLEER in the germline V gene. The DNA of the CDR3 is TGCGCCAGCAGCCCCTATGGGGGAGGTTACGAGCAGTACTTC. It codes for CASSPYGGGYEQYF.

The chain carries TRBV6-4 and TRBJ2-1, with D perhaps matching TRBD2 (7 bases). V lost 5 bases and J 6 bases, leaving 17 bases between the germline ends. This CDR3 is built from 15 residues. Germline values: CDR1 MRHNA, CDR2 SNTAGT. DNA of the CDR3: TGTGCCAGCAGTCAACAGGGCCCGGGGGGCAATGAGCAGTTCTTC. Amino acids: CASSQQGPGGNEQFF.

The chain employs TRBV29-1 and TRBJ2-7; a weak D match, TRBD2 (6 bases). CDR3 length: 16 amino acids. CDR1 is SQVTM, CDR2 ANQGSEA, per germline. V lost 8 bases to trimming and J lost 0 bases, with 23 bases between them. CDR3 nucleotides: TGCAGCTGCCGGAGGGCCCTAGGAGCCGACTCCTACGAGCAGTACTTC. It yields the protein CSCRRALGADSYEQYF.

As to this clone: Only one base separates this from a far larger clonotype, so it likely reflects a read error. The chain uses TRBV27 and TRBJ1-2; D remains ambiguous. CDR3 length: 14 amino acids. Per the germline V gene, CDR1 is MNHEY and CDR2 is SMNVEV (reference sequence). CDR3 nucleotide sequence: TGTGCCAGCAGTCCTTCTATTCCTAACTATGGCCACACCTTC. It codes for CASSPSIPNYGHTF.

This clone was detected only a few times. This sequence joins TRBV7-2 and TRBJ2-1; a weak D match, TRBD1 (5 bases). CDR1 is SGHTA, CDR2 FQGNSA, per germline. The CDR3 runs to 17 residues. The germline V and J ends were trimmed by 1 base and 2 bases, with 15 bases remaining between them. The DNA of the CDR3 is TGTGCCAGCAGCTTAGAGGGTTGGACGGACACCTACAATGAGCAGTTCTTC. It codes for CASSLEGWTDTYNEQFF.

This clone came up a few times. The chain has TRBV13 and TRBJ2-2, with D uncertain. The germline gives CDR1 PRHDT, CDR2 FYEKMQ (reference sequence). Trimming took off 5 bases at V and 6 bases at J, with 7 bases between the two ends. CDR3 length: 12 amino acids. The chain's CDR3 is CASSLGSGELFF. CDR3 DNA: TGTGCCAGCAGCCTTGGATCCGGGGAGCTGTTTTTT.

The rearrangement joins TRBV4-2 to TRBJ2-1; TRBD2 matches at 8 bases. The trim removed 0 bases at V and 1 base at J, leaving 5 bases unmatched. The germline gives CDR1 LGHNA, CDR2 YNFKEQ. The CDR3 loop spans 17 amino acids. The CDR3 DNA reads TGTGCCAGCAGCCAAGATGAACGCGGGAGGTCCTACAATGAGCAGTTCTTC. Protein: CASSQDERGRSYNEQFF.

This chain links TRBV11-2 with TRBJ2-7; D possibly corresponds to TRBD2 (5 bases). The CDR3 runs 13 residues. V lost 0 bases and J 5 bases, leaving 8 bases between the germline ends. Germline V gives CDR1 SGHAT, CDR2 FQNNGV. The DNA for the CDR3 is TGTGCCAGCAGCTTAGATCAGGAGGACGAGCAGTACTTC. This codes for CASSLDQEDEQYF. Combining the CDR3 with reference TRBV11-2 and TRBJ2-7 gives the whole variable domain EAGVAQSPRYKIIEKRQSVAFWCNPISGHATLYWYQQILGQGPKLLIQFQNNGVVDDSQLPKDRFSAERLKGVDSTLKIQPAKLEDSAVYLCASSLDQEDEQYFGPGTRLTVT.

Only a few counts were recorded for this clone. The chain employs TRBV10-2 and TRBJ2-1; D perhaps matches TRBD2 (5 bases). The CDR3 totals 15 residues. Trimming left V 4 bases short and J 5 bases short, with 15 bases between. Germline CDR1 is WSHSY and CDR2 is SAAADI. In DNA form, the CDR3 reads TGCGCCAGCAGTGCTTTAACGGGGTTGGACAATGAGCAGTTCTTC. This sequence encodes CASSALTGLDNEQFF.

The chain joins TRBV7-2 to TRBJ2-3, with a weak D call TRBD2 (6 bases). The CDR3 is made up of 15 amino acids. Trimming pared 5 bases from V and 0 bases from J, leaving 12 bases between. In germline, CDR1 is SGHTA, CDR2 FQGNSA. The CDR3 DNA reads TGTGCCAGCAGCGTATCCGGGACTAGCACAGATACGCAGTATTTT. This sequence encodes CASSVSGTSTDTQYF.

CDR3 sequence reads: CASSPFFGSGTRQYF. DNA for the CDR3: TGTGCCAGCAGCCCGTTTTTTGGGAGCGGGACTCGGCAGTATTTT. This rearrangement joins TRBV7-9 to TRBJ2-3, with 7 positions matching TRBD2. The germline CDR1 and CDR2 sequences are SEHNR and FQNEAQ (reference sequence). The CDR3 covers 15 residues. Trimming took 5 bases from V and 11 from J; bases not matched to a gene: 16. Combining the CDR3 with reference TRBV7-9 and TRBJ2-3 gives the whole variable domain DTGVSQNPRHKITKRGQNVTFRCDPISEHNRLYWYRQTLGQGPEFLTYFQNEAQLEKSRLLSDRFSAERPKGSFSTLEIQRTEQGDSAMYLCASSPFFGSGTRQYFGPGTRLTVL.

This clone was seen more than once but under ten times. V usage is TRBV9 and J usage is TRBJ2-3; no clear D. The CDR3 is 14 residues long. Trimming removed 0 bases from V and 6 bases from J, with 11 bases in between. Germline V gene data show CDR1 as SGDLS and CDR2 as YYNGEE. The CDR3 here is CASSVAGGRDTQYF. The CDR3 nucleotides are TGTGCCAGCAGCGTAGCGGGCGGTAGGGATACGCAGTATTTT. Filled out from reference TRBV9 and TRBJ2-3, the complete variable domain reads DSGVTQTPKHLITATGQRVTLRCSPRSGDLSVYWYQQSLDQGLQFLIQYYNGEERAKGNILERFSAQQFPDLHSELNLSSLELGDSALYFCASSVAGGRDTQYFGPGTRLTVL.

The chain joins TRBV7-8 to TRBJ2-2; TRBD2 agrees at 7 bases. The CDR3 covers 14 residues. Germline CDR1 SGHVS, CDR2 FQNEAQ. Germline trimming cut 4 bases from V and 6 bases from J; bases unmatched to any gene: 5. CDR3 residues: CASSWRDYPGELFF. DNA of the CDR3: TGTGCCAGCAGCTGGAGGGACTACCCCGGGGAGCTGTTTTTT.

This clone was seen once. The gene calls are TRBV27 and TRBJ2-1, with TRBD1 identical over 8 bases. J was trimmed by 7 bases and V by 4 bases; bases with no gene match: 6. Germline lookup yields CDR1 MNHEY and CDR2 SMNVEV (reference sequence). The CDR3 consists of 14 residues. The CDR3 coding sequence is TGTGCCAGCAGTTGGGGACAGGCCCCAAATGAGCAGTTCTTC. This translates into CASSWGQAPNEQFF.

Here the CDR3 reads CSVEEGLAGPLEETQYF. The DNA of the CDR3 is TGCAGCGTTGAGGAGGGACTAGCGGGCCCACTGGAAGAGACCCAGTACTTC. The chain couples TRBV29-1 to TRBJ2-5; TRBD2 matches at 12 bases. The CDR3 loop spans 17 amino acids. The J segment lost 3 bases and the V segment lost 3 bases, leaving 11 bases of the junction unmatched. Germline V gene data show CDR1 as SQVTM and CDR2 as ANQGSEA.

The CDR3 is CASSFRHVKNTDTQYF. In nucleotides, the CDR3 is TGTGCCAGCAGTTTCCGACACGTGAAGAACACAGATACGCAGTATTTT. The rearrangement links TRBV27 to TRBJ2-3; D gene uncertain. V lost 3 bases and J lost 2, with 15 bases in between. Germline V gives CDR1 MNHEY, CDR2 SMNVEV (reference sequence). The CDR3 extends over 16 amino acids.

The chain has TRBV11-2 and TRBJ2-5; perhaps TRBD2 as D (6 bases). Looked up from germline, CDR1 is SGHAT and CDR2 is FQNNGV. Trimming removed 3 bases at V and 5 bases at J, with 19 bases between. The CDR3 covers 16 residues. In nucleotides, the CDR3 is TGTGCCAGCAGCTTTGCGGGAATCCCTTCGGGGGAGACCCAGTACTTC. Translating it yields CASSFAGIPSGETQYF.

Only a few counts were recorded for this clone. The V call is TRBV7-9, the J call TRBJ2-1, with a weak D call TRBD1 (5 bases). Trimming left V 1 base short and J 3 bases short, with 10 bases between. This CDR3 is 15 amino acids long. Germline CDR1 reads SEHNR; CDR2 reads FQNEAQ (reference sequence). The CDR3 DNA follows: TGTGCCAGCAGCTTAGAACAGGTAATCTACAATGAGCAGTTCTTC. Protein product: CASSLEQVIYNEQFF.

The gene calls are TRBV19 and TRBJ1-2; D ambiguous. The CDR3 is 15 amino acids. Germline CDR1 LNHDA, CDR2 SQIVND (reference sequence). V gave up 5 bases and J gave up 3 bases, with 16 bases separating them. The CDR3 bases are TGTGCCAGTAGTGTCGGGCGTAGGACTTACTATGGCTACACCTTC. Translated: CASSVGRRTYYGYTF.

Here the CDR3 reads CASRGTYYEQYF. The CDR3, as DNA: TGTGCCAGTAGAGGGACGTACTACGAGCAGTACTTC. V usage is TRBV19 and J usage is TRBJ2-7, with D perhaps matching TRBD1 or TRBD2 (5 bases each). The CDR3 covers 12 residues. The V gene lost 6 bases and the J gene lost 3 bases, with 9 bases spanning the gap. The germline CDR1 and CDR2 sequences are LNHDA and SQIVND (reference sequence).

The chain has TRBV13 and TRBJ2-3; D unclear. V was cut by 5 bases and J by 2 bases, with 8 bases left in between. Germline V CDR1 and CDR2: PRHDT, FYEKMQ (reference sequence). The CDR3 is made up of 13 amino acids. CDR3 DNA sequence: TGTGCCAGCAGCCTAGACCTCACAGATACGCAGTATTTT. As protein: CASSLDLTDTQYF.

By share, this clone ranks as medium-sized. The CDR3 reads CASSETGGMKSYEQYF. CDR3 nucleotides: TGCGCCAGCAGTGAGACAGGCGGGATGAAGTCCTACGAGCAGTACTTC. The chain employs TRBV10-2 and TRBJ2-7, with D maybe TRBD2 (6 bases). The V end was cut by 2 bases, the J end by 1 base, with 15 bases between. The CDR3 is 16 amino acids. Germline assignment: CDR1 WSHSY and CDR2 SAAADI.